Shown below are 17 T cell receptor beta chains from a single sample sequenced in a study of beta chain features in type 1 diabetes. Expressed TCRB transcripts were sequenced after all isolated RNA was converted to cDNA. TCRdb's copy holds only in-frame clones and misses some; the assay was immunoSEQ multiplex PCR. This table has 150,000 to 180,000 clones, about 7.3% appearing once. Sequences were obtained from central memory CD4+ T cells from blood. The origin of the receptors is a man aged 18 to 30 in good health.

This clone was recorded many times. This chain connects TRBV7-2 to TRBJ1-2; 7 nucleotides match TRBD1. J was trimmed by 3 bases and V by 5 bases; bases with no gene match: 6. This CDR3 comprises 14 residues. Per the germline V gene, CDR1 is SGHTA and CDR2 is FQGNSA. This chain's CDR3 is CASSLGGMDYGYTF. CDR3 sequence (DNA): TGTGCCAGCAGCCTAGGGGGCATGGACTATGGCTACACCTTC.

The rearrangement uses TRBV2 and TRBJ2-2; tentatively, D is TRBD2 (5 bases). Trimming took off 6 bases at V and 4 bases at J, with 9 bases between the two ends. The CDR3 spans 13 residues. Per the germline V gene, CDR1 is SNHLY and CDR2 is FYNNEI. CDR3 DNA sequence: TGTGCCAGCAGGATAACTAGCACCGGGGAGCTGTTTTTT. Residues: CASRITSTGELFF.

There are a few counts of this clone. The CDR3 nucleotides are TGCGCCAGCAGCCAAGAGTCAGGGATCGGTGAGCAGTTCTTC. This gives the protein CASSQESGIGEQFF. The chain is built from TRBV4-1 and TRBJ2-1; D might be TRBD1 (5 bases). The V and J ends lost 0 bases and 9 bases respectively, with 12 bases between them. The CDR3 totals 14 residues. Per germline, CDR1 MGHRA and CDR2 YSYEKL.

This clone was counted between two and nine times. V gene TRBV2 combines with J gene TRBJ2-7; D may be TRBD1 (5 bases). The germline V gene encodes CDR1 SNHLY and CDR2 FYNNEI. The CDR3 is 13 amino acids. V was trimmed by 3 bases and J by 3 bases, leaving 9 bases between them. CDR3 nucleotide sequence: TGTGCCAGCAGTGAGCAGGGATTCTACGAGCAGTACTTC. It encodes CASSEQGFYEQYF.

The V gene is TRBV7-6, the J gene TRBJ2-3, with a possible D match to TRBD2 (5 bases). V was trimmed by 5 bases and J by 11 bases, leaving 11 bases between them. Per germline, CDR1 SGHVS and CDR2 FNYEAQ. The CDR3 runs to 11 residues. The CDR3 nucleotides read TGTGCCAGCAGCGATTTGAGGGAGCAGTATTTT. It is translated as CASSDLREQYF.

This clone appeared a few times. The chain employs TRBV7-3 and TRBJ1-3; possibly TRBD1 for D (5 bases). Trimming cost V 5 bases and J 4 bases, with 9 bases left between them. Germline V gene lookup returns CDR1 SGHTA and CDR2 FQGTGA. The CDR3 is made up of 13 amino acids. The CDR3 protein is CASSLRQGNTIYF. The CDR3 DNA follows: TGTGCCAGCAGCCTCCGACAGGGAAACACCATATATTTT.

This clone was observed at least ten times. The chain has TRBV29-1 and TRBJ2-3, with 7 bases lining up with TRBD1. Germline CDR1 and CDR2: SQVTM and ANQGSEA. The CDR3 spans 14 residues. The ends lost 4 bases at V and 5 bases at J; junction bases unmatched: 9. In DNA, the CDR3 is TGCAGCGTTGCAGAGGGGGCGCCCGGAGATACGCAGTATTTT. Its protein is CSVAEGAPGDTQYF.

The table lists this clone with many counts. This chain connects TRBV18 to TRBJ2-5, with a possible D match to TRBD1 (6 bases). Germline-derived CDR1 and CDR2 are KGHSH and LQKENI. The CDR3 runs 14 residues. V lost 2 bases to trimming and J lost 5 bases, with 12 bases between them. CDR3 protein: CASSPAQGLETQYF. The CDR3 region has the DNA TGTGCCAGCTCACCAGCACAGGGTTTGGAGACCCAGTACTTC.

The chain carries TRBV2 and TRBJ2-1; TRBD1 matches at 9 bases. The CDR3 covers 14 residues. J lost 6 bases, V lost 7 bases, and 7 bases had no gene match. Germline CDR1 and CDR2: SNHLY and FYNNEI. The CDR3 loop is CASKQGQGFNEQFF. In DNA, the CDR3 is TGTGCCAGCAAGCAGGGACAGGGCTTCAATGAGCAGTTCTTC.

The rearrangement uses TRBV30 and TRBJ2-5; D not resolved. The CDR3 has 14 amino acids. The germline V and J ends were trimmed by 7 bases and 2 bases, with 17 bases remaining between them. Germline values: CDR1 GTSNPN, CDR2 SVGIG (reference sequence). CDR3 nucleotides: TGTGCCTCTAGATTGAAGTCTGGGCAAGAGACCCAGTACTTC. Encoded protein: CASRLKSGQETQYF.

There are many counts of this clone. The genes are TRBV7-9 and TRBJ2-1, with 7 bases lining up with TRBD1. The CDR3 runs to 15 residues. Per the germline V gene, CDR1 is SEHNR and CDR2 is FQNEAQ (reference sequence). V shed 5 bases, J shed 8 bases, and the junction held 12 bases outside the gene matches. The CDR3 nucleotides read TGTGCCAGCAGCGAGAAAGGGGGCGGCGAGGATGAGCAGTTCTTC. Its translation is CASSEKGGGEDEQFF.

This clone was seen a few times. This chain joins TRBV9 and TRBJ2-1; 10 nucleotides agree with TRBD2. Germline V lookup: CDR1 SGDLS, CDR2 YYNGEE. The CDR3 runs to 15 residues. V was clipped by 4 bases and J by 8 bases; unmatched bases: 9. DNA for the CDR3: TGTGCCAGCAGCTCCCCGGGACTAGCGCTACATGAGCAGTTCTTC. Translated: CASSSPGLALHEQFF.

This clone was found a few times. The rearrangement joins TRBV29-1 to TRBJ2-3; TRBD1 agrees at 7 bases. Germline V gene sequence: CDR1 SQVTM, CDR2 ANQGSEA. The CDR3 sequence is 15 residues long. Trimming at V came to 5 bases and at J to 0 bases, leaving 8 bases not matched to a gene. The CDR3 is CSVRGTDYSTDTQYF. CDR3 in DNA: TGCAGCGTTAGGGGGACAGACTACAGCACAGATACGCAGTATTTT.

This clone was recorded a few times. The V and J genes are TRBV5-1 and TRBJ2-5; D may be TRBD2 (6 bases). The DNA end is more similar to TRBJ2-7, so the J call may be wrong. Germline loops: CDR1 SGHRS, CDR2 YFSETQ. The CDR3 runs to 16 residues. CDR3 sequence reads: CASSFSGGLATYEQYF. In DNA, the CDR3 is TGCGCCAGCAGCTTCTCCGGCGGGCTAGCGACCTACGAGCAGTACTTC.

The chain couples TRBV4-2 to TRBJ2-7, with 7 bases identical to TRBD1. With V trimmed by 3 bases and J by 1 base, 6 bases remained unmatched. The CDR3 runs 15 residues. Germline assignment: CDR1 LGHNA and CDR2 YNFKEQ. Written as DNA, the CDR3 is TGTGCCAGCAGCCAGCCGGGACAGACATCCTACGAGCAGTACTTC. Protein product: CASSQPGQTSYEQYF.

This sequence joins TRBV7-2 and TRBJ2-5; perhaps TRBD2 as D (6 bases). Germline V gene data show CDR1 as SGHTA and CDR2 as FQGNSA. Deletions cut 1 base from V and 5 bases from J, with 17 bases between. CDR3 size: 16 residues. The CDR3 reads CASSLGGTYRRETQYF. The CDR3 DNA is TGTGCCAGCAGCTTAGGCGGGACCTACCGTAGGGAGACCCAGTACTTC. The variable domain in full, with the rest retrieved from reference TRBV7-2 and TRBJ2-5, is GAGVSQSPSNKVTEKGKDVELRCDPISGHTALYWYRQSLGQGLEFLIYFQGNSAPDKSGLPSDRFSAERTGGSVSTLTIQRTQQEDSAVYLCASSLGGTYRRETQYFGPGTRLLVL.

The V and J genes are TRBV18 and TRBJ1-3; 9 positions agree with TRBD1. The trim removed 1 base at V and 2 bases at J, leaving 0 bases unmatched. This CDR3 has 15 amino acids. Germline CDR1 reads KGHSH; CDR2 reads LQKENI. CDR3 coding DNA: TGTGCCAGCTCACCACGGACAGGGGCTGGAAACACCATATATTTT. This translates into CASSPRTGAGNTIYF.